This TCR beta chain was recovered during a study of CD8+ T cells in alopecia areata. Study overall: Percent affected scalp area, the SALT score, rated treated patients' severity.

The count of this clone is one. V lost 7 bases, J lost 4 bases, and 4 bases stayed unmatched. Germline V lookup: CDR1 SQVTM, CDR2 ANQGSEA. The CDR3 runs 12 residues. Extraction and reverse transcription of RNA yielded cDNA as the sequencing template. Sequenced by immunoSEQ multiplex PCR; TCRdb stores in-frame clones only, minus some. The top ten hold under 2% of the sample, which has about 280,000 clones, roughly 64% seen once. Treatment in this sample: oral pan-JAK inhibitor, 5-10 mg twice daily. Alopecia areata patients gave lesional scalp punch biopsies and peripheral blood samples. PBMCs were stained for CD3, CD4 and CD8, and CD4+ and CD8+ T cells were sorted.

This clonotype was sampled from a human donor with alopecia areata. Material: CD4+ T cells sorted from blood, obtained at week 24, from a patient treated with tofacitinib. The V gene is TRBV29-1, the J gene TRBJ1-5, with TRBD1 matching 7 bases. The CDR3 sequence is CSAAQGNQPQHF. In DNA form, the CDR3 reads TGCAGCGCGGCACAGGGGAATCAGCCCCAGCATTTT.